These 16 T cell receptor beta chains share one sample of origin, sequenced in a study of T cells after posttransplantation cyclophosphamide listed by TCRdb under 2016. The library relied on the immunoSEQ multiplex PCR assay. TCRdb's version of the immuneACCESS table is confined to in-frame rearrangements and falls short of the full clone set. An unresolved V gene accounts for under half of the shortfall where checked; the remainder is of unknown origin. This sample comprises about 4,500 clones, over 50% of them detected only once. In total, the top ten clones hold around 20% of the sample. The sample was memory CD8+ T cells sorted from blood. All receptors come from a woman aged 55-69 years in good health, CMV-negative, and a related stem cell transplant donor.

J is TRBJ2-3 and V is TRBV7-8; 8 bases agree with TRBD2. The CDR3 length is 15 residues. Germline CDR1 is SGHVS and CDR2 is FQNEAQ. J lost 8 bases, V lost 3 bases, and 10 bases had no gene match. The CDR3 reads CASSFRTGGPTTQYF. The DNA of the CDR3 is TGTGCCAGCAGCTTTCGCACGGGAGGGCCCACTACGCAGTATTTT.

The rearrangement joins TRBV30 to TRBJ2-7; 9 nucleotides align to TRBD2. The CDR3 loop spans 16 amino acids. CDR1 and CDR2 (germline): GTSNPN, SVGIG (reference sequence). The trim removed 4 bases at V and 2 bases at J, leaving 12 bases unmatched. The CDR3 sequence: CAWNDVAGALPYEQYF. CDR3 DNA: TGTGCCTGGAACGACGTAGCGGGGGCTCTCCCCTACGAGCAGTACTTC.

The rearrangement links TRBV6-5 to TRBJ1-2; tentatively, D is TRBD1 (5 bases). Trimming removed 0 bases from V and 4 bases from J, with 6 bases in between. In germline, CDR1 is MNHEY, CDR2 SVGAGI. This CDR3 region has 13 residues. The chain's CDR3 is CASSYSGLYGYTF. CDR3 nucleotide sequence: TGTGCCAGCAGTTACTCGGGACTCTATGGCTACACCTTC.

V is TRBV9 and J is TRBJ1-2, with 9 nucleotides matching TRBD1. Trimming cost V 3 bases and J 8 bases; bases outside gene matches: 2. This CDR3 is 12 amino acids long. The germline V gene encodes CDR1 SGDLS and CDR2 YYNGEE. The CDR3 region has the DNA TGTGCCAGCAGCGGGGACAGGGAGGGCTACACCTTC. This translates into CASSGDREGYTF.

This clone has only one observation. V is TRBV29-1 and J is TRBJ1-1; no clear D gene. Germline V lookup: CDR1 SQVTM, CDR2 ANQGSEA. CDR3 length: 11 residues. The V end was cut by 4 bases, the J end by 5 bases, with 8 bases between. The CDR3 reads CSVGWATEAFF. DNA for the CDR3: TGCAGCGTTGGCTGGGCGACTGAAGCTTTCTTT. Looking up the rest from reference TRBV29-1 and TRBJ1-1 gives the full variable domain: SAVISQKPSRDICQRGTSLTIQCQVDSQVTMMFWYRQQPGQSLTLIATANQGSEATYESGFVIDKFPISRPNLTFSTLTVSNMSPEDSSIYLCSVGWATEAFFGQGTRLTVV.

V gene TRBV11-2 combines with J gene TRBJ1-4; D perhaps matches TRBD1 (6 bases). Germline-derived CDR1 and CDR2 are SGHAT and FQNNGV. The germline V and J ends were trimmed by 5 bases and 7 bases, with 17 bases remaining between them. CDR3 length equals 15 residues. CDR3 sequence: CASSQLTGMGEKLFF. CDR3 bases: TGTGCCAGCAGCCAACTAACAGGGATGGGTGAAAAACTGTTTTTT.

V gene TRBV6-1 combines with J gene TRBJ2-7, with a possible D match to TRBD1 (6 bases). Per germline, CDR1 MNHNS and CDR2 SASEGT. The V gene lost 10 bases and the J gene lost 7 bases, with 17 bases spanning the gap. CDR3 length equals 12 residues. The CDR3 DNA sequence: TGTGCCAACCAGGGGCTAGGAGGAGAGCAGTACTTC. Encoded protein: CANQGLGGEQYF.

This clone came up once. J is TRBJ1-1 and V is TRBV4-1; no firm D call. Germline V lookup: CDR1 MGHRA, CDR2 YSYEKL. The V gene lost 0 bases and the J gene lost 4 bases, with 12 bases spanning the gap. CDR3 length: 15 amino acids. CDR3 residues: CASSQDPRGSTEAFF. The CDR3 coding sequence is TGCGCCAGCAGCCAAGATCCCAGAGGAAGCACTGAAGCTTTCTTT.

The rearrangement joins TRBV19 to TRBJ2-1; no clear D gene. The germline CDR1 and CDR2 sequences are LNHDA and SQIVND (reference sequence). CDR3 length: 15 amino acids. V was shortened by 1 base and J by 5 bases, with 12 bases between the two germline ends. The DNA for the CDR3 is TGTGCCAGTAGTATAGCCCGCGGTCTAGACAATGAGCAGTTCTTC. Protein product: CASSIARGLDNEQFF. Looking up the rest from reference TRBV19 and TRBJ2-1 gives the full variable domain: DGGITQSPKYLFRKEGQNVTLSCEQNLNHDAMYWYRQDPGQGLRLIYYSQIVNDFQKGDIAEGYSVSREKKESFPLTVTSAQKNPTAFYLCASSIARGLDNEQFFGPGTRLTVL.

The chain carries TRBV30 and TRBJ2-1; maybe TRBD2 (6 bases). Germline V gives CDR1 GTSNPN, CDR2 SVGIG (reference sequence). The CDR3 is made up of 16 amino acids. Trimming took 4 bases from V and 0 from J, leaving 16 bases between them. The CDR3 is CAWTGGLGSSYNEQFF. CDR3 nucleotides: TGTGCCTGGACTGGGGGACTGGGGAGCTCCTACAATGAGCAGTTCTTC.

This chain joins TRBV19 and TRBJ2-6, with a possible D match to TRBD1 (6 bases). V was cut by 4 bases and J by 11 bases, with 15 bases left in between. This CDR3 is built from 14 residues. Germline assignment: CDR1 LNHDA and CDR2 SQIVND (reference sequence). This CDR3 reads CASSSPGHHDVLTF. CDR3 coding DNA: TGTGCCAGTAGTAGCCCGGGACACCACGACGTCCTGACTTTC.

This chain links TRBV5-6 with TRBJ2-6; D is undetermined. This CDR3 is built from 19 residues. V lost 1 base, J lost 0 bases, and 17 bases lay in between. In germline, CDR1 is SGHDT, CDR2 YYEEEE. CDR3 nucleotide sequence: TGTGCCAGCAGCTTGCAGGATCGTCTACCTATCTCTGGGGCCAACGTCCTGACTTTC. Translated: CASSLQDRLPISGANVLTF.

V usage is TRBV27 and J usage is TRBJ2-3; a weak D match, TRBD2 (6 bases). Germline-derived CDR1 and CDR2 are MNHEY and SMNVEV (reference sequence). Deletions cut 8 bases from V and 0 bases from J, with 24 bases between. The CDR3 sequence is 18 residues long. The CDR3 coding sequence is TGTGCCAGCTCCGTGTTCGTTCCGGGCGGGGCTAGCACAGATACGCAGTATTTT. It translates to CASSVFVPGGASTDTQYF.

V is TRBV5-6 and J is TRBJ2-2; TRBD1 agrees at 10 bases. CDR1 SGHDT and CDR2 YYEEEE come from the germline V gene. This CDR3 spans 16 amino acids. The ends lost 4 bases at V and 5 bases at J; junction bases unmatched: 8. DNA of the CDR3: TGTGCCAGCAGCCTACCGGGACAGGGGTGGACCGGGGAGCTGTTTTTT. This translates into CASSLPGQGWTGELFF.

V and J are TRBV4-3 and TRBJ2-3; 10 bases line up with TRBD2. In germline, CDR1 is LGHNA, CDR2 YSLEER. This CDR3 region has 16 residues. V trimming: 4 bases; J trimming: 4 bases; junction bases outside the gene matches: 8. Here the CDR3 reads CASSPLERGGSDTQYF. The CDR3 coding sequence is TGCGCCAGCAGCCCACTTGAGCGGGGGGGCTCAGATACGCAGTATTTT.

The chain recombines TRBV30 with TRBJ1-1, with TRBD1 matching 9 bases. Germline V gene data show CDR1 as GTSNPN and CDR2 as SVGIG (reference sequence). The CDR3 contains 12 residues. The V segment lost 7 bases and the J segment 7 bases; nucleotides outside the gene matches: 7. This CDR3 is CAYNRGPFEAFF. The CDR3 nucleotides are TGTGCCTATAACAGGGGGCCATTTGAAGCTTTCTTT.